This TCR beta chain was identified during a study of identical twins. Regarding the study as a whole: There were fewer insertions in abundant cord blood beta clonotypes, but memory repertoires showed no such pattern. Invariant populations such as MAIT and iNKT cells could partly muddle zero-insertion analyses.

The germline gives CDR1 SGHTA, CDR2 FQGNSA. V gave up 5 bases and J gave up 7 bases; unmatched junction bases: 14. The CDR3 has 16 residues. This clonotype turned up a few times. Its matching antigen is unknown. cDNA molecules carried unique molecular identifiers, and template switching added a universal primer site. MiXCR, run by TCRdb on the 5' RACE reads, gives a single entry per CDR3 protein. This sample has some 250,000 distinct CDR3 sequences, with more than 9.5% found just once. This same sample was also part of a study on yellow fever vaccine responses in identical twins.

The chain employs TRBV7-2 and TRBJ2-1, with TRBD2 matching 7 bases. Material: memory (CD45RO+) T cells sorted from blood. The origin of this receptor is a woman between 18 and 29 years old in good health. CDR3 sequence: CASSGRAGTRGNEQFF. The DNA for the CDR3 is TGTGCCAGCAGCGGAAGAGCGGGGACCCGAGGGAATGAGCAGTTCTTC.